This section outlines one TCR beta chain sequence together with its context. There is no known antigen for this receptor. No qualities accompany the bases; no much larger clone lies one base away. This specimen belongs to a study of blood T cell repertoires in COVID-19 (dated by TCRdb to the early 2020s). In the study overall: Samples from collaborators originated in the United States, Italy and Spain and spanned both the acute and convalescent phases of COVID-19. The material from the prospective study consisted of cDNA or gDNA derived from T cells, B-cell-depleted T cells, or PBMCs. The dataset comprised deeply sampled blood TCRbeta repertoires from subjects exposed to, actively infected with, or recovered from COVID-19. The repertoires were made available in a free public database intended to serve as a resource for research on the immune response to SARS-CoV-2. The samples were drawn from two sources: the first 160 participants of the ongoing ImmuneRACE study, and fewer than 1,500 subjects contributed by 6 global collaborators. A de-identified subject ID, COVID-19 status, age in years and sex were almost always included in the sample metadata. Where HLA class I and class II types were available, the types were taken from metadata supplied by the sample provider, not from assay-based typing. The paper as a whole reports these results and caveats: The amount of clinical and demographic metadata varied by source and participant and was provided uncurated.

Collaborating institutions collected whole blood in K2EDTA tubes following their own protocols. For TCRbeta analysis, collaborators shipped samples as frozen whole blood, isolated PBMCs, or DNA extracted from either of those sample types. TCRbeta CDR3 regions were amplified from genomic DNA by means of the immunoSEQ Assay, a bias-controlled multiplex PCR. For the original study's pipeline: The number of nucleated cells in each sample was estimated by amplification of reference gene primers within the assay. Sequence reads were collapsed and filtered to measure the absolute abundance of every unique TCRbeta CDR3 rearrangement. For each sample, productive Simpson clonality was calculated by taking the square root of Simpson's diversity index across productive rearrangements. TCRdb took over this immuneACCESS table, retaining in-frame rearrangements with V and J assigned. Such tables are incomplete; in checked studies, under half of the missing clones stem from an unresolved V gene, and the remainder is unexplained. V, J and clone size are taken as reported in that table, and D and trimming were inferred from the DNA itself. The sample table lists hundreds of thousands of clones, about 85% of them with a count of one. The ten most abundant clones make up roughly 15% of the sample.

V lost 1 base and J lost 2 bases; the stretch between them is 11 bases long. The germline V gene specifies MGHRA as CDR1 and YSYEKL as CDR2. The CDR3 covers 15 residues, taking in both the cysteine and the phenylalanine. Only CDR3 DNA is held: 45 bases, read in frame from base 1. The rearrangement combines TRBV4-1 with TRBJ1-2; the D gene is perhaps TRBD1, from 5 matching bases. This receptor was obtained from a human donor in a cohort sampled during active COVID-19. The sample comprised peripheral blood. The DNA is TGCGCCAGCAGCCAAGGGTCGGCAGGGAACTATGGCTACACCTTC. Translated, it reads CASSQGSAGNYGYTF.